Listed below are T cell receptor beta chains from one sample, sequenced in a study of T-cell memory formation after mild COVID-19. One entry per CDR3 protein results from TCRdb running MiXCR on the 5' RACE reads. In the table there are hundreds of thousands of distinct CDR3 sequences, roughly 20% of which are singletons. Sequenced: PBMCs or a T cell subset sorted from them (not recorded which). The receptors originated from a man between 18 and 35 years old who had mild COVID-19 (a few samples of this study predate the infection). Cell type and time point are not known. Both conserved end residues are part of each CDR3. The order of the fields is V gene, clone size, D gene, J gene, CDR3 protein, CDR3 DNA. D genes are given only for firm matches. The size field is filled for only some rows; it gives once, few, many or a size class.

TRBV4-3	few	NA	TRBJ2-3	CASSQDLATTDTQYF	TGCGCCAGCAGCCAAGATTTAGCGACCACAGATACGCAGTATTTT
TRBV9	NA	NA	TRBJ2-1	CASSGPGANNEQFF	TGTGCCAGCAGCGGCCCCGGAGCTAACAATGAGCAGTTCTTC
TRBV20-1	few	TRBD1	TRBJ2-7	CSADSPGQAYEQYF	TGCAGTGCGGATTCACCGGGACAGGCGTACGAGCAGTACTTC
TRBV20-1	NA	NA	TRBJ2-4	CSAPRKTKNIQYF	TGCAGTGCTCCCAGGAAGACCAAAAACATTCAGTACTTC
TRBV18	NA	NA	TRBJ2-3	CASSPGWWTSTDTQYF	TGTGCCAGCTCCCCAGGTTGGTGGACTAGCACAGATACGCAGTATTTT
TRBV18	NA	NA	TRBJ2-3	CASSPVAGYTDTQYF	TGTGCCAGCTCACCAGTGGCGGGGTACACAGATACGCAGTATTTT
TRBV29-1	NA	NA	TRBJ2-5	CSVEVVGEETQYF	TGCAGCGTTGAAGTCGTTGGGGAAGAGACCCAGTACTTC
TRBV6-5	few	NA	TRBJ1-5	CASSSPRRGGQPQHF	TGTGCCAGCAGTTCCCCGCGCAGGGGAGGACAGCCCCAGCATTTT
TRBV7-2	NA	NA	TRBJ2-4	CASSPEVAKNIQYF	TGTGCCAGCAGCCCAGAGGTAGCCAAAAACATTCAGTACTTC
TRBV7-2	NA	NA	TRBJ1-6	CASSLGSIQGHNSPLHF	TGTGCCAGCAGCTTGGGGTCCATACAGGGCCATAATTCACCCCTCCACTTT
TRBV28	few	NA	TRBJ2-7	CASTLPGESVYEQYF	TGTGCCAGCACCCTTCCGGGGGAAAGTGTGTACGAGCAGTACTTC
TRBV19	NA	TRBD2	TRBJ2-3	CASSRDSGATQDTQYF	TGTGCCAGTAGTAGAGATAGCGGGGCTACACAAGATACGCAGTATTTT
TRBV5-1	NA	TRBD1	TRBJ1-1	CASSNRGRPEAFF	TGCGCCAGCAGCAACAGGGGCAGGCCTGAAGCTTTCTTT
TRBV12-3/TRBV12-4	NA	TRBD1	TRBJ1-2	CASSAGTGYGYTF	TGTGCCAGCAGTGCCGGGACAGGCTATGGCTACACCTTC
TRBV29-1	NA	TRBD2	TRBJ2-7	CSVEVAGRYEQYF	TGCAGCGTTGAGGTAGCGGGGCGCTACGAGCAGTACTTC
TRBV4-1	NA	TRBD1	TRBJ2-7	CASSQGQGASEQYF	TGCGCCAGCAGCCAGGGACAGGGGGCCTCCGAGCAGTACTTC
TRBV7-3	NA	TRBD2	TRBJ2-2	CASSLSGGPNTGELFF	TGTGCCAGCAGTCTCAGCGGGGGCCCGAACACCGGGGAGCTGTTTTTT
TRBV7-9	few	NA	TRBJ2-6	CASSPLDRRRTGANVLTF	TGTGCCAGCAGCCCCCTTGACCGGCGTCGGACTGGGGCCAACGTCCTGACTTTC
TRBV7-2	many	NA	TRBJ2-7	CASSLRGVREQYF	TGTGCCAGCAGCCTAAGGGGGGTCCGCGAGCAGTACTTC
TRBV4-3	many	TRBD1	TRBJ2-1	CASSQVHRDRPNEQFF	TGCGCCAGCAGCCAGGTGCACCGGGACAGGCCCAATGAGCAGTTCTTC